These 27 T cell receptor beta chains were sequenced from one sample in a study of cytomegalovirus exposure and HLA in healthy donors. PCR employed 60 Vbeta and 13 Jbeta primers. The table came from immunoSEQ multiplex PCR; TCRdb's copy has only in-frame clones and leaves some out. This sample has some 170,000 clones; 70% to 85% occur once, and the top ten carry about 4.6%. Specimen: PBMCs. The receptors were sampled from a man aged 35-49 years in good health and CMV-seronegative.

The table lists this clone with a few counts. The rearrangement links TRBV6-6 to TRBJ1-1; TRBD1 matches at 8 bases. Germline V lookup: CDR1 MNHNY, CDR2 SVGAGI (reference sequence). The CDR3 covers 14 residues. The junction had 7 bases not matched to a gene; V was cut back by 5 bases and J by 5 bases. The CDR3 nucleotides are TGTGCCAGCAGTAACAGGGGGGAAGGAACTGAAGCTTTCTTT. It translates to CASSNRGEGTEAFF.

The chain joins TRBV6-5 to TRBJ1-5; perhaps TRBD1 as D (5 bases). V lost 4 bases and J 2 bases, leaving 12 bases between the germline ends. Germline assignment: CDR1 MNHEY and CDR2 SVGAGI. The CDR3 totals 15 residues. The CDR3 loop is CASSSGGTGNQPQHF. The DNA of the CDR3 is TGTGCCAGCAGTTCGGGGGGGACGGGCAATCAGCCCCAGCATTTT.

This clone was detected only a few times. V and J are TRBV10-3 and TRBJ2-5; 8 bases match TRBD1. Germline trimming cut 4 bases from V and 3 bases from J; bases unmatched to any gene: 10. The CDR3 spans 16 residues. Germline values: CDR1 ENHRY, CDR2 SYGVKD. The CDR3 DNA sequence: TGTGCCATCAGTGTCGGGGACAGGAGGGGCGAAGAGACCCAGTACTTC. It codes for CAISVGDRRGEETQYF.

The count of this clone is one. In DNA, the CDR3 is TGTGCCAGCAGCCGGACAGTGTTCAATCAGCCCCAGCATTTT. Translation: CASSRTVFNQPQHF. This rearrangement joins TRBV14 to TRBJ1-5; a possible D gene is TRBD1 (6 bases). This CDR3 spans 14 amino acids. Germline CDR1 SGHDN, CDR2 FVKESK. V lost 4 bases and J 3 bases, leaving 10 bases between the germline ends.

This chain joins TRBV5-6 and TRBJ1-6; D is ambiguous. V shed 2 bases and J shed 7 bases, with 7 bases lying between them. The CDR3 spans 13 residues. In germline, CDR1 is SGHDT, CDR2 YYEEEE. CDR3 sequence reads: CASSLEQNSPLHF. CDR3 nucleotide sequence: TGTGCCAGCAGCTTAGAGCAAAATTCACCCCTCCACTTT.

The CDR3 region has the DNA TGTGCCAGCAGTGCATGGACAGGAGCCGATACGCAGTATTTT. The encoded protein is CASSAWTGADTQYF. The chain couples TRBV6-1 to TRBJ2-3; 7 bases line up with TRBD1. Germline V gene lookup returns CDR1 MNHNS and CDR2 SASEGT. The V segment lost 4 bases and the J segment 6 bases; nucleotides outside the gene matches: 7. This CDR3 region has 14 residues.

CDR3 nucleotides: TGTGCCTGGAGCGAAGACAGACACCAGCCCCAGCATTTT. Protein sequence: CAWSEDRHQPQHF. The V and J genes are TRBV30 and TRBJ1-5, with D possibly matching TRBD1 (5 bases). Deletions cut 3 bases from V and 7 bases from J, with 13 bases between. This CDR3 comprises 13 residues. Germline CDR1 GTSNPN, CDR2 SVGIG (reference sequence).

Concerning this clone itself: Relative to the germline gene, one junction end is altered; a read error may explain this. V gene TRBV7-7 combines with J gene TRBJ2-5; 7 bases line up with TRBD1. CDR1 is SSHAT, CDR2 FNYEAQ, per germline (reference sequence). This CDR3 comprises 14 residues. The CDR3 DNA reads TGTGCTAGCAGCTCAAGTAGAGGGGGCGAGACCCAGTACTTC. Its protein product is CASSSSRGGETQYF.

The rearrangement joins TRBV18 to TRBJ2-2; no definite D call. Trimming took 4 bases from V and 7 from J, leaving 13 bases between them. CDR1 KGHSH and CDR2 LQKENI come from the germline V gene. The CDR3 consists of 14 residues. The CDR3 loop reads CASSLTDGVGELFF. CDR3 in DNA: TGTGCCAGCTCACTAACCGATGGAGTCGGGGAGCTGTTTTTT.

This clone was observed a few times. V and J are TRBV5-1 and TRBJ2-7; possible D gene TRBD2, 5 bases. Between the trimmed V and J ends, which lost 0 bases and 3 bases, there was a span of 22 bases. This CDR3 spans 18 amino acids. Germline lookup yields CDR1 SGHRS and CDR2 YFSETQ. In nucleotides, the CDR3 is TGCGCCAGCAGCTTGGGCTGGAGAAGCGGCAGGATCCTCTACGAGCAGTACTTC. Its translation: CASSLGWRSGRILYEQYF.

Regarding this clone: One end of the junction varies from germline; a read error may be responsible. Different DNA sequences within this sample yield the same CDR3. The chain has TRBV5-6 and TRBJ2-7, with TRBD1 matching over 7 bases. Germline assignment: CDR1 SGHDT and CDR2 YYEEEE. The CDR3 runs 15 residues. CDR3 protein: CASSLAAGGSYEQYF. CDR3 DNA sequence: TGCGCCAGCAGCTTGGCCGCAGGGGGCTCCTACGAGCAGTACTTC.

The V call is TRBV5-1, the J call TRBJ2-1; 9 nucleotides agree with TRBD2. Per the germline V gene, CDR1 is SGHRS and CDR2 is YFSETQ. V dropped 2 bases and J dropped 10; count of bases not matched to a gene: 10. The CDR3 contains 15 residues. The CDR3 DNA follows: TGCGCCAGCAGCTTCACAAGCGGGGGGCACACGGAGCAGTTCTTC. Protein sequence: CASSFTSGGHTEQFF.

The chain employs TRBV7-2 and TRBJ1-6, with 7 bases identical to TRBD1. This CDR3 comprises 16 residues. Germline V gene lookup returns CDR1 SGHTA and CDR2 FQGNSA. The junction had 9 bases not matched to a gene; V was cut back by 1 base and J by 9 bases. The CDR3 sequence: CASSLEVRGLGSPLHF. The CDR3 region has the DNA TGTGCCAGCAGCTTAGAGGTCAGGGGGTTGGGTTCACCCCTCCACTTT.

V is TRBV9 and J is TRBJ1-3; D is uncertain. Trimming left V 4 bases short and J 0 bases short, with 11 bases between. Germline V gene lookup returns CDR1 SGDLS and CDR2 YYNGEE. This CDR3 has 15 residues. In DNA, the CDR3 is TGTGCCAGCAGCCCGATTGGCAGCTCTGGAAACACCATATATTTT. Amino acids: CASSPIGSSGNTIYF.

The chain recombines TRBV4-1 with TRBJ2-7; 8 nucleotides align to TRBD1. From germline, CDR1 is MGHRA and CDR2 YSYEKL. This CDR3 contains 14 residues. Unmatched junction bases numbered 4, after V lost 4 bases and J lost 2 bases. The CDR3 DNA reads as TGCGCCAGCAGCCTACAGGGGGGCACCTACGAGCAGTACTTC. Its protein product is CASSLQGGTYEQYF.

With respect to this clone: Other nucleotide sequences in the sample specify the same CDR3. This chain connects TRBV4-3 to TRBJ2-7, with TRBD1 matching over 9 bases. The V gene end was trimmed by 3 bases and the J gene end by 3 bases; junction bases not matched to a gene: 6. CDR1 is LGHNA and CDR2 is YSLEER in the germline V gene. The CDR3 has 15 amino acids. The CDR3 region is CASSHGQGRGYEQYF. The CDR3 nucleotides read TGCGCCAGCAGCCACGGACAGGGGAGAGGCTACGAGCAGTACTTC.

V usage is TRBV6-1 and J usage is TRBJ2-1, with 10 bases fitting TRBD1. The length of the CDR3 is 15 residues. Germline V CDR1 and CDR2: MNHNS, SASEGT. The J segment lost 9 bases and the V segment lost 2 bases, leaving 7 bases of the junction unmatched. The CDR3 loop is CASSESRTGGGEQFF. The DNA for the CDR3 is TGTGCCAGCAGTGAAAGTAGGACAGGGGGGGGTGAGCAGTTCTTC.

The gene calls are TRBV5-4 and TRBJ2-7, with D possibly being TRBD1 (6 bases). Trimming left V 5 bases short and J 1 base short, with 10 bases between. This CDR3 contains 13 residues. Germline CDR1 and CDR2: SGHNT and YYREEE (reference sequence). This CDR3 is CASRAGQSYEQYF. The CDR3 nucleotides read TGTGCCAGCAGGGCAGGACAGTCCTACGAGCAGTACTTC.

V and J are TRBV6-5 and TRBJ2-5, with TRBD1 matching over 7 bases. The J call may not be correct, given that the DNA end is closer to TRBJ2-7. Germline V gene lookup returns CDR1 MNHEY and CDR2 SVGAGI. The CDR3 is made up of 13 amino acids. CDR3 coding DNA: TGTGCCAGCAGTTGGGGACAGTTAGACGAGCAGTACTTC. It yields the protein CASSWGQLDEQYF.

The CDR3 spells CASSRLAVTDTQYF. CDR3 DNA sequence: TGTGCCAGCAGCCGACTAGCGGTCACAGATACGCAGTATTTT. The chain employs TRBV7-2 and TRBJ2-3; TRBD2 aligns across 9 bases. This CDR3 has 14 amino acids. The germline CDR1 and CDR2 sequences are SGHTA and FQGNSA. Losses at the gene ends were 5 bases for V and 2 bases for J; bases not matched to a gene: 2.

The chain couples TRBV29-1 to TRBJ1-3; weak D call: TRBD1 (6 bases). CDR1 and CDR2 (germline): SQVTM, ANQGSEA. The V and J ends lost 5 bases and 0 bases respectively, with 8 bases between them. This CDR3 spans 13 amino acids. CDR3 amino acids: CSVRTVSGNTIYF. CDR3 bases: TGCAGCGTTAGGACAGTCTCTGGAAACACCATATATTTT.

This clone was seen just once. The CDR3 region is CASRNGGYEQYF. The CDR3, as DNA: TGTGCCAGCAGGAATGGCGGCTACGAGCAGTACTTC. This chain connects TRBV2 to TRBJ2-7; D not resolved. This CDR3 comprises 12 residues. The germline CDR1 and CDR2 sequences are SNHLY and FYNNEI. V was pared by 6 bases and J by 3 bases, with 9 bases between.

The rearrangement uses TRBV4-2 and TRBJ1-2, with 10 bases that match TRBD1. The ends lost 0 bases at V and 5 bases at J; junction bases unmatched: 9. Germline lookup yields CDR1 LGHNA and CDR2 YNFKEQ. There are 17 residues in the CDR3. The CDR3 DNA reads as TGTGCCAGCAGCCAAGACCCCGGGACAGGGGCCCTATATGGCTACACCTTC. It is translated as CASSQDPGTGALYGYTF.

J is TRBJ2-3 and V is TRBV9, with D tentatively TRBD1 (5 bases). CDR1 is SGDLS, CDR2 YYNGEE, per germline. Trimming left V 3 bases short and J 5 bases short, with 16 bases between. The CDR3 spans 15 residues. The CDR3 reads CASSAPKGLGDTQYF. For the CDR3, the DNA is TGTGCCAGCAGCGCCCCTAAGGGGTTAGGAGATACGCAGTATTTT.

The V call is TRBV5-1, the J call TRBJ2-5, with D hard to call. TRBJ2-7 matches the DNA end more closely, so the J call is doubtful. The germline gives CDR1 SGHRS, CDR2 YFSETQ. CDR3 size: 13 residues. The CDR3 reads CASSPETPYEQYF. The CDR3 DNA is TGCGCCAGCAGCCCAGAGACTCCCTACGAGCAGTACTTC.

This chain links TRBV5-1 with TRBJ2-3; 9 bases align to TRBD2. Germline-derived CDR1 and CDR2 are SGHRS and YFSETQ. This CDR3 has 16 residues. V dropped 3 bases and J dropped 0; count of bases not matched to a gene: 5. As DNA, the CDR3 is TGCGCCAGCAGCTGGCCCCTAGCGGGGAGCACAGATACGCAGTATTTT. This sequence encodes CASSWPLAGSTDTQYF.

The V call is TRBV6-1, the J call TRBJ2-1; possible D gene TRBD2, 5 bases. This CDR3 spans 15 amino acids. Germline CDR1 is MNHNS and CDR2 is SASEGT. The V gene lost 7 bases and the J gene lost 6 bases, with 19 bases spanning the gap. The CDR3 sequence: CASKRSGLKGNEQFF. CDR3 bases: TGTGCCAGCAAAAGGTCCGGACTGAAGGGCAATGAGCAGTTCTTC.